A selection of T cell receptor beta chains follows, all from one sample in a study of beta chain features in type 1 diabetes. Clones were sequenced by immunoSEQ multiplex PCR, and TCRdb holds only the in-frame ones, with some missing. The table shows hundreds of thousands of clones, with approximately 30% occurring only once. Sequenced sample: naive CD4+ T cells from blood. Receptors originate from a man younger than 35 in good health. CDR3s include the opening cysteine and the closing phenylalanine or tryptophan. The order of the fields is J gene, V gene, D gene, clone size, CDR3 DNA, CDR3 protein. D genes are given only for firm matches. Expanded clones get a size class; other rows say once, few or many, or leave the size out.

TRBJ2-5 TRBV18 NA few TGTGCCAGCTCACCACCCGTAGAGCGGGAGACCCAGTACTTC CASSPPVERETQYF
TRBJ2-6 TRBV10-3 NA NA TGTGCCATCAGACCGGGGCAGCACTCTGGGGCCAACGTCCTGACTTTC CAIRPGQHSGANVLTF
TRBJ2-5 TRBV9 NA NA TGTGCCAGCAGCTTACAGGGTCTCCAAGAGACCCAGTACTTC CASSLQGLQETQYF
TRBJ1-2 TRBV29-1 NA NA TGCAGCGTTTTAGATCAGGGTGATGGCTACACCTTC CSVLDQGDGYTF
TRBJ2-2 TRBV4-3 TRBD2 few TGCGCCAGCAGCCACCTCGGGAGGCCCGGGGAGCTGTTTTTT CASSHLGRPGELFF
TRBJ2-1 TRBV7-2 NA NA TGTGCCAGCAGCTTAAGTTCCTACAATGAGCAGTTCTTC CASSLSSYNEQFF
TRBJ2-1 TRBV5-1 TRBD2 NA TGCGCCAGCAGCTTGGTAGCTAGCGGGGCCTACAATGAGCAGTTCTTC CASSLVASGAYNEQFF
TRBJ1-2 TRBV7-9 NA NA TGTGCCAGCAGCTTAGAACAGAGGGATGGCTACACCTTC CASSLEQRDGYTF
TRBJ1-5 TRBV7-2 NA few TGTGCCAGCAGCTTAGCGGGGGGAACCAATCAGCCCCAGCATTTT CASSLAGGTNQPQHF
TRBJ2-1 TRBV4-2 NA NA TGTGCCAGCAGCCAAGTTCTGACAGGGGGCAGCGGGAGGGCACCCTACAATGAGCAGTTCTTC CASSQVLTGGSGRAPYNEQFF
TRBJ2-7 TRBV30 NA NA TGTGCCTGGAGTGTAGGAGGAGGCGGGACCTACGAGCAGTACTTC CAWSVGGGGTYEQYF
TRBJ1-2 TRBV11-1 NA NA TGTGCCAGCAGTTATGGACTCTATGGCTACACCTTC CASSYGLYGYTF
TRBJ1-2 TRBV5-4 NA NA TGTGCCAGCAGCTTGCCCCCTAACTATGGCTACACCTTC CASSLPPNYGYTF
TRBJ2-2 TRBV30 NA NA TGTGCCTGGAGTGTACTAAACACCGGGGAGCTGTTTTTT CAWSVLNTGELFF
TRBJ2-1 TRBV7-2 NA NA TGTGCCAGCAGCTGGGGAGTATACAATGAGCAGTTCTTC CASSWGVYNEQFF
TRBJ2-3 TRBV10-3 TRBD2 few TGTGCCATCAGTGCGGGACTAGCGGGGGTCACAGATACGCAGTATTTT CAISAGLAGVTDTQYF
TRBJ2-3 TRBV7-2 NA few TGTGCCAGCAGCCAGGCAGGGGTCGATACGCAGTATTTT CASSQAGVDTQYF
TRBJ2-1 TRBV25-1 TRBD2 NA TGTGCCAGCCTCCGAGCGGGAGACGTCAATGAGCAGTTCTTC CASLRAGDVNEQFF
TRBJ2-7 TRBV11-1 NA few TGTGCCAGCAGCTTACCAGGGAGCTCCTACGAGCAGTACTTC CASSLPGSSYEQYF
TRBJ2-7 TRBV30 TRBD1 few TGTGCCTGGAGTGCCCACGGGACAGGGCGCTACGAGCAGTACTTC CAWSAHGTGRYEQYF
TRBJ2-5 TRBV6-1 NA NA TGTGCCAGCAGTGGGAGCTGGGGTCAAGAGACCCAGTACTTC CASSGSWGQETQYF
TRBJ1-5 TRBV10-3 TRBD1 NA TGTGCCATCAGTGAGCAGGGGGGCAATCAGCCCCAGCATTTT CAISEQGGNQPQHF
TRBJ2-5 TRBV28 NA NA TGTGCCAGCAGTCCCCCTAGAAGGCAGCCTCAAGAGACCCAGTACTTC CASSPPRRQPQETQYF
TRBJ2-1 TRBV5-1 TRBD2 few TGCGCCAGCAGCTTGGTGGCGGGAGGGCCATTACTCTATGAGCAGTTCTTC CASSLVAGGPLLYEQFF
TRBJ2-5 TRBV7-2 TRBD1 few TGTGCCAGCAGCGGAGACAGGGTCCAGGAGACCCAGTACTTC CASSGDRVQETQYF
TRBJ2-7 TRBV14 NA NA TGTGCCAGCAGCCACGGGAAAGGCTTCAAGCAGTACTTC CASSHGKGFKQYF
TRBJ2-5 TRBV20-1 NA few TGCAGTGCTAGACCTGGGACCGCGCAGTACTTC CSARPGTAQYF
TRBJ2-1 TRBV5-6 NA few TGTGCCAGCAGCTGGGACCCTAGCTCCTACAATGAGCAGTTCTTC CASSWDPSSYNEQFF
TRBJ2-5 TRBV5-1 TRBD1 few TGCGCCAGCAGCTTCAAGGACAGGGAGCAAGAGACCCAGTACTTC CASSFKDREQETQYF
TRBJ2-3 TRBV9 NA once TGTGCCAGCAGCGTAGCTCCGGTTCCCCCCACAGATACGCAGTATTTT CASSVAPVPPTDTQYF
TRBJ2-5 TRBV28 TRBD1 NA TGTGCCAGCACGGACAGGCAGAGGGGGTCAGGGACCCAGTACTTC CASTDRQRGSGTQYF
TRBJ2-1 TRBV7-2 NA NA TGTGCCAGCAGCCTTACCAAGGCCTACAATGAGCAGTTCTTC CASSLTKAYNEQFF
TRBJ2-7 TRBV28 TRBD1 NA TGTGCCAGCAGCCTCGGACAGGGATCCGAGCAGTACTTC CASSLGQGSEQYF
TRBJ2-4 TRBV7-9 TRBD2 NA TGTGCCAGCAGCTTAGCGCCTCAAGGGAGCGGGGCCCAGTACTTC CASSLAPQGSGAQYF
TRBJ2-4 TRBV2 NA few TGTGCCAGCAGTGTCTATGCTCGGGATGGAAACATTCAGTACTTC CASSVYARDGNIQYF
TRBJ1-5 TRBV7-9 NA few TGTGCCAGCAGCTTCACGTTGAATCAGCCCCAGCATTTT CASSFTLNQPQHF
TRBJ2-2 TRBV5-4 TRBD2 few TGTGCCAGCAGTGCTAGCGGGAGGGTATCGAACACCGGGGAGCTGTTTTTT CASSASGRVSNTGELFF
TRBJ2-1 TRBV4-1 TRBD2 few TGCGCCAGCAGCCAAGACAGGAGGAAAGGGGGTAGCGGGAGGGTGAACAATGAGCAGTTCTTC CASSQDRRKGGSGRVNNEQFF
TRBJ2-5 TRBV15 NA NA TGTGCCACCAGCAGAGACCCCGGGCCCTTGGGAGAGACCCAGTACTTC CATSRDPGPLGETQYF
TRBJ1-2 TRBV28 TRBD1 few TGTGCCAGCGGGACAGGGGGCAGCTATGGCTACACCTTC CASGTGGSYGYTF
TRBJ2-1 TRBV2 NA NA TGTGCCAGCAGCCGGGACAATCGGAATGAGCAGTTCTTC CASSRDNRNEQFF
TRBJ2-3 TRBV7-6 TRBD2 NA TGTGCCAGCAGCCCCAGGCCTAGCGGAGACTTCACAGATACGCAGTATTTT CASSPRPSGDFTDTQYF
TRBJ2-6 TRBV7-9 TRBD2 NA TGTGCCAGCAGCCTAGCAGAGGGACTATTGGGCAACGTCCTGACTTTC CASSLAEGLLGNVLTF
TRBJ2-3 TRBV6-4 NA NA TGTGCCAGCAGTGGTTCCCGGCGGGGTACGCAGTATTTT CASSGSRRGTQYF
TRBJ1-2 TRBV28 TRBD1 NA TGTGCCAGCAGTTTACCCCGCGACAGGGGCTATGGCTACACCTTC CASSLPRDRGYGYTF
TRBJ2-1 TRBV9 NA few TGTGCCAGCAGCGTAGGAGGGAGATCCTACAATGAGCAGTTCTTC CASSVGGRSYNEQFF
TRBJ1-2 TRBV10-3 NA NA TGTGCCATCAGTGAAAGCGGCGGAAACTATGGCTACACCTTC CAISESGGNYGYTF
TRBJ2-3 TRBV5-1 NA NA TGCGCCAGCAGCTTGGCCTGGGGAAACACAGATACGCAGTATTTT CASSLAWGNTDTQYF
TRBJ2-3 TRBV15 TRBD1 NA TGTGCCACCAGAACAGGGGCGGTAGATACGCAGTATTTT CATRTGAVDTQYF
TRBJ2-7 TRBV7-3 TRBD2 few TGTGCCAGCAGCTTAAGTACTAGCGGGAGCTACGAGCAGTACTTC CASSLSTSGSYEQYF
TRBJ2-1 TRBV7-2 NA few TGTGCCAGCAGCTTACTTAGGAGCTCCTACAATGAGCAGTTCTTC CASSLLRSSYNEQFF
TRBJ2-1 TRBV25-1 NA few TGTGCCAGCAGTGCCAAGGGGCGAGGGAGCTCCTACAATGAGCAGTTCTTC CASSAKGRGSSYNEQFF
TRBJ2-7 TRBV29-1 NA few TGCAGCGCCCTAAGCCGGGACGGCATCTCCTACGAGCAGTACTTC CSALSRDGISYEQYF
TRBJ2-6 TRBV4-1 NA NA TGCGCCAGCAGCCAAGAGTCCCCGTCCGACAGTGCTGGGGCCAACGTCCTGACTTTC CASSQESPSDSAGANVLTF
TRBJ2-1 TRBV28 NA NA TGTGCCAGCAGTTTATCGGGAGCGACTAGGTTCTTC CASSLSGATRFF